A single sample is the source of the 30 T cell receptor beta chains below, sequenced in a study of spatial heterogeneity in lung cancer. Stated time point: sample taken at primary tumor resection. Sequencing covered unsorted whole RNA taken from tumor, nontumor lung or frozen PBMC. TCRdb independently ran MiXCR on the 5' RACE reads; one entry per CDR3 protein. The table records some 44,000 distinct CDR3 sequences, roughly an eighth of them present only once. Sequences were derived from PBMCs, sampled at surgery. The source is a male donor with early-stage non-small cell lung cancer.

This clonotype was observed a few times. The chain links TRBV29-1 to TRBJ1-1; 9 bases line up with TRBD1. V lost 6 bases and J lost 5; bases outside the gene matches: 10. CDR1 is SQVTM, CDR2 ANQGSEA, per germline. The CDR3 consists of 14 residues. CDR3 amino acids: CSVFSDRGKTEAFF. DNA of the CDR3: TGCAGCGTATTTTCCGACAGGGGGAAAACTGAAGCTTTCTTT. The whole variable domain, remainder taken from reference TRBV29-1 and TRBJ1-1, is SAVISQKPSRDICQRGTSLTIQCQVDSQVTMMFWYRQQPGQSLTLIATANQGSEATYESGFVIDKFPISRPNLTFSTLTVSNMSPEDSSIYLCSVFSDRGKTEAFFGQGTRLTVV.

In its sample, this clonotype was seen a few times. The V and J genes are TRBV6-5 and TRBJ1-1; D gene ambiguous. The CDR3 is made up of 13 amino acids. The germline V and J ends were trimmed by 7 bases and 0 bases, with 9 bases remaining between them. In germline, CDR1 is MNHEY, CDR2 SVGAGI. CDR3 nucleotide sequence: TGTGCCAGCACCAACCCAGTGAACACTGAAGCTTTCTTT. This encodes CASTNPVNTEAFF.

At least ten counts were recorded for this clonotype. This sequence joins TRBV27 and TRBJ2-7; 12 nucleotides align to TRBD2. The CDR3 spans 15 residues. V shed 4 bases and J 2 bases; nucleotides not matched to a gene: 3. From germline, CDR1 is MNHEY and CDR2 SMNVEV (reference sequence). The CDR3 DNA sequence: TGTGCCAGCAGTTCTCTAGCGGGAGGGCCCTACGAGCAGTACTTC. This sequence encodes CASSSLAGGPYEQYF.

This clonotype was found many times. The chain joins TRBV11-2 to TRBJ2-2, with TRBD1 matching over 9 bases. This CDR3 is built from 14 residues. V lost 5 bases and J lost 6; bases outside the gene matches: 4. The germline CDR1 and CDR2 sequences are SGHAT and FQNNGV. Here the CDR3 DNA reads TGTGCCAGCAGCCCCAGACAGGGGGCCGGGGAGCTGTTTTTT. It specifies CASSPRQGAGELFF.

The V call is TRBV18, the J call TRBJ1-2; 10 bases fit TRBD1. CDR1 and CDR2 (germline): KGHSH, LQKENI. The CDR3 extends over 14 amino acids. V lost 3 bases to trimming and J lost 2 bases; unmatched junction nucleotides: 0. The CDR3 loop is CASSPGQGNYGYTF. The CDR3 nucleotides are TGTGCCAGCTCACCGGGACAGGGGAACTATGGCTACACCTTC.

This clonotype has at least ten counts. This chain connects TRBV4-1 to TRBJ2-3; 14 bases map to TRBD2. The trim removed 6 bases at V and 4 bases at J, leaving 6 bases unmatched. The CDR3 extends over 16 amino acids. Germline CDR1 is MGHRA and CDR2 is YSYEKL. CDR3 in amino acids: CASSRLAGGPSDTQYF. CDR3 DNA sequence: TGCGCCAGCAGTAGACTAGCGGGAGGGCCGTCAGATACGCAGTATTTT.

The V gene is TRBV7-8, the J gene TRBJ2-7, with 8 positions matching TRBD1. Germline CDR1 and CDR2: SGHVS and FQNEAQ. The CDR3 loop spans 13 amino acids. Losses at the gene ends were 6 bases for V and 3 bases for J; bases not matched to a gene: 4. The CDR3 DNA reads TGTGCCAGCAGGACAGGGGTGGGCTACGAGCAGTACTTC. Translation gives CASRTGVGYEQYF.

This clonotype was observed at least ten times. This rearrangement joins TRBV2 to TRBJ2-1, with D perhaps TRBD1 or TRBD2 (5 bases each). This CDR3 is 14 amino acids long. The germline V gene encodes CDR1 SNHLY and CDR2 FYNNEI. Between the trimmed V and J ends, which lost 7 bases and 7 bases, there was a span of 17 bases. CDR3 amino acids: CASNRPGTENEQFF. In DNA, the CDR3 is TGTGCCAGCAACCGTCCCGGGACGGAAAATGAGCAGTTCTTC.

The sample holds a few counts of this clonotype. The V call is TRBV27, the J call TRBJ2-7; D call uncertain. Trimming left V 7 bases short and J 0 bases short, with 10 bases between. CDR3 length equals 13 residues. Germline CDR1 and CDR2: MNHEY and SMNVEV (reference sequence). The DNA for the CDR3 is TGTGCCAGCATCGGGCTAGGCTCCTACGAGCAGTACTTC. Encoded protein: CASIGLGSYEQYF.

This clonotype appeared a few times. CDR3 region: CASSSLSRLRVSYQETQYF. The CDR3 nucleotides read TGTGCCAGCAGCTCCTTGAGTAGGCTTCGGGTATCGTACCAAGAGACCCAGTACTTC. The J gene is TRBJ2-5, the V gene TRBV7-9; no firm D call. Germline CDR1 SEHNR, CDR2 FQNEAQ (reference sequence). V was clipped by 4 bases and J by 0 bases, with 24 bases between them. This CDR3 is built from 19 residues.

A few counts support this clonotype. V usage is TRBV18 and J usage is TRBJ2-5; no definite D call. Germline assignment: CDR1 KGHSH and CDR2 LQKENI. The CDR3 consists of 15 residues. V was trimmed by 3 bases and J by 0 bases, leaving 11 bases between them. The CDR3 DNA follows: TGTGCCAGCTCACCTCCCTGGCCGAACCAAGAGACCCAGTACTTC. It encodes CASSPPWPNQETQYF.

At least ten counts were recorded for this clonotype. CDR3 sequence: CASSLQAGTEAFF. The CDR3 DNA follows: TGTGCCAGCAGTTTACAGGCGGGCACTGAAGCTTTCTTT. J is TRBJ1-1 and V is TRBV12-3 or TRBV12-4; unclear D gene. The CDR3 sequence is 13 residues long. Trimming removed 2 bases from V and 4 bases from J, with 8 bases in between.

This clonotype was observed at least ten times. The rearrangement links TRBV7-9 to TRBJ2-7; D may be TRBD1 or TRBD2 (5 bases each). Germline assignment: CDR1 SEHNR and CDR2 FQNEAQ (reference sequence). CDR3 length: 14 amino acids. Trimming removed 2 bases at V and 1 base at J, with 9 bases between. CDR3 nucleotide sequence: TGTGCCAGCAGCTTACGGGACCCTTCCTACGAGCAGTACTTC. Amino acid sequence: CASSLRDPSYEQYF. The whole variable domain, remainder taken from reference TRBV7-9 and TRBJ2-7, is DTGVSQNPRHKITKRGQNVTFRCDPISEHNRLYWYRQTLGQGPEFLTYFQNEAQLEKSRLLSDRFSAERPKGSFSTLEIQRTEQGDSAMYLCASSLRDPSYEQYFGPGTRLTVT.

This clonotype has only a few counts. The gene calls are TRBV5-1 and TRBJ2-5, with 14 bases identical to TRBD2. The V gene end was trimmed by 4 bases and the J gene end by 5 bases; junction bases not matched to a gene: 10. The CDR3 totals 17 residues. Germline values: CDR1 SGHRS, CDR2 YFSETQ. The CDR3 region is CASSLGLAGAPGETQYF. The CDR3 DNA reads TGCGCCAGCAGCCTGGGACTAGCGGGGGCCCCGGGGGAGACCCAGTACTTC.

The rearrangement links TRBV28 to TRBJ2-3; 11 bases are a match to TRBD2. This CDR3 comprises 17 residues. The V segment lost 4 bases and the J segment 2 bases; nucleotides outside the gene matches: 8. CDR1 is MDHEN and CDR2 is SYDVKM in the germline V gene. The CDR3 is CASSSLAGGQVTDTQYF. For the CDR3, the DNA is TGTGCCAGCAGTTCCTTAGCGGGAGGGCAGGTCACAGATACGCAGTATTTT. The full variable domain, its missing parts supplied by reference TRBV28 and TRBJ2-3, is DVKVTQSSRYLVKRTGEKVFLECVQDMDHENMFWYRQDPGLGLRLIYFSYDVKMKEKGDIPEGYSVSREKKERFSLILESASTNQTSMYLCASSSLAGGQVTDTQYFGPGTRLTVL.

This clonotype came up many times. Here the CDR3 DNA reads TGTGCCACCGATGACGGGAGCTACGAGCAGTACTTC. As protein: CATDDGSYEQYF. The genes are TRBV19 and TRBJ2-7; D is possibly TRBD2 (6 bases). Between the trimmed V and J ends, which lost 10 bases and 3 bases, there was a span of 13 bases. CDR3 length: 12 residues. Germline CDR1 reads LNHDA; CDR2 reads SQIVND (reference sequence).

The V and J genes are TRBV6-5 and TRBJ2-1; a possible D gene is TRBD2 (6 bases). There are 16 residues in the CDR3. Germline V gives CDR1 MNHEY, CDR2 SVGAGI. With 3 bases removed from V and 8 bases from J, the gap between germline ends came to 20 bases. The CDR3 loop reads CASSYWGNAGGYEQFF. CDR3 in DNA: TGTGCCAGCAGTTATTGGGGAAATGCCGGAGGGTATGAGCAGTTCTTC.

This clonotype was detected ten times or more. The chain combines TRBV5-1 with TRBJ2-2; no definite D call. The CDR3 is 16 residues long. Looked up from germline, CDR1 is SGHRS and CDR2 is YFSETQ. Trimming cost V 5 bases and J 1 base, with 15 bases left between them. DNA for the CDR3: TGCGCCAGCAGAGAGACGGACCGGCTGAACACCGGGGAGCTGTTTTTT. Translating it yields CASRETDRLNTGELFF.

The V and J genes are TRBV5-4 and TRBJ1-2; 11 positions agree with TRBD1. The J segment lost 4 bases and the V segment lost 4 bases, leaving 9 bases of the junction unmatched. Germline CDR1 and CDR2: SGHNT and YYREEE (reference sequence). The CDR3 runs to 16 residues. The CDR3 DNA sequence: TGTGCCAGCAGCCCACTCGGACAGGGGGCGAGCTATGGCTACACCTTC. Translated, it gives CASSPLGQGASYGYTF.

This clonotype was seen a few times. The gene calls are TRBV9 and TRBJ2-1; 10 bases agree with TRBD2. Losses at the gene ends were 4 bases for V and 0 bases for J; bases not matched to a gene: 13. CDR3 length: 19 amino acids. CDR1 is SGDLS, CDR2 YYNGEE, per germline. The CDR3 is CASSTPGLAGANSYNEQFF. The CDR3 region has the DNA TGTGCCAGCAGCACCCCCGGCCTAGCGGGAGCGAACTCCTACAATGAGCAGTTCTTC.

CDR3 nucleotides: TGTGCCAGCAGCCCCGGACAGGGCAATCAGCCCCAGCATTTT. This sequence encodes CASSPGQGNQPQHF. The chain carries TRBV6-2 or TRBV6-3 and TRBJ1-5, with 7 positions matching TRBD1. V lost 6 bases, J lost 2 bases, and 4 bases stayed unmatched. Germline CDR1 and CDR2: MNHEY and SVGEGT. CDR3 length equals 14 residues.

The V gene is TRBV5-1, the J gene TRBJ1-5, with D possibly matching TRBD1 (6 bases). Between the trimmed V and J ends, which lost 1 base and 6 bases, there was a span of 14 bases. CDR1 and CDR2 from the germline V gene are SGHRS and YFSETQ. The CDR3 has 15 residues. The CDR3: CASSLYGGAGQPQHF. The CDR3 DNA is TGCGCCAGCAGCTTGTACGGGGGGGCAGGTCAGCCCCAGCATTTT.

This chain connects TRBV11-1 to TRBJ2-5, with 7 bases matching TRBD2. Germline V gene sequence: CDR1 SGHAT, CDR2 FQDESV (reference sequence). The trim removed 1 base at V and 3 bases at J, leaving 5 bases unmatched. This CDR3 region has 15 residues. In DNA, the CDR3 is TGTGCCAGCAGCTTAGGGCGGACTAGAGAAGAGACCCAGTACTTC. Amino acid sequence: CASSLGRTREETQYF.

The rearrangement links TRBV28 to TRBJ2-7; D is unresolved. The CDR3 loop spans 17 amino acids. Germline CDR1 MDHEN, CDR2 SYDVKM. V lost 8 bases and J 5 bases, leaving 28 bases between the germline ends. The CDR3 sequence is CASGSPRSLRLSHEQYF. The CDR3 nucleotides are TGTGCCAGCGGTTCTCCAAGGAGTCTCCGGCTATCCCACGAGCAGTACTTC.

The chain joins TRBV6-2 or TRBV6-3 to TRBJ2-7; no clear D gene. The V end lost 6 bases, the J end lost 7 bases, and 19 bases lay between the germline ends. Germline V CDR1 and CDR2: MNHEY, SVGEGT. This CDR3 has 14 amino acids. The CDR3 DNA follows: TGTGCCAGCAGGACGGTCCAGTCGTCTGATGAGCAGTACTTC. Translated, it gives CASRTVQSSDEQYF.

This clonotype was recorded a few times. This chain joins TRBV29-1 and TRBJ1-1; 9 bases are shared with TRBD1. Germline loops: CDR1 SQVTM, CDR2 ANQGSEA. The CDR3 contains 14 residues. V lost 5 bases, J lost 6 bases, and 10 bases stayed unmatched. The CDR3: CSVPIQGAEAEAFF. CDR3 nucleotide sequence: TGCAGCGTTCCGATACAGGGGGCGGAAGCTGAAGCTTTCTTT.

V gene TRBV2 combines with J gene TRBJ1-6; the match to TRBD1 covers 9 bases. Germline V gene sequence: CDR1 SNHLY, CDR2 FYNNEI. The CDR3 length is 19 residues. V lost 6 bases and J lost 4; bases outside the gene matches: 16. The DNA of the CDR3 is TGTGCCAGCAGCGGGGGGACAGGGATACCGGGCGGTTATAATTCACCCCTCCACTTT. Encoded protein: CASSGGTGIPGGYNSPLHF.

This clonotype was recorded a few times. This chain connects TRBV28 to TRBJ2-7; a possible D gene is TRBD2 (8 bases). CDR1 and CDR2 (germline): MDHEN, SYDVKM. V lost 6 bases, J lost 5 bases, and 23 bases lay in between. The CDR3 runs 16 residues. The CDR3 protein is CASSRDSATGGDEQYF. CDR3 coding DNA: TGTGCCAGCAGCCGGGACAGCGCCACCGGGGGGGACGAGCAGTACTTC.

This clonotype was recorded many times. V is TRBV5-1 and J is TRBJ1-1, with 7 positions matching TRBD1. The CDR3 extends over 17 amino acids. J was trimmed by 5 bases and V by 4 bases; bases with no gene match: 17. From germline, CDR1 is SGHRS and CDR2 YFSETQ. The DNA of the CDR3 is TGCGCCAGCAGCGTACAGGGGCCAGTACGGATTGGAACTGAAGCTTTCTTT. It yields the protein CASSVQGPVRIGTEAFF.

This clonotype turned up a few times. The chain joins TRBV25-1 to TRBJ2-1; perhaps TRBD1 as D (5 bases). V lost 10 bases, J lost 6 bases, and 19 bases lay in between. Germline V gene sequence: CDR1 MGHDK, CDR2 SYGVNS. The CDR3 spans 14 residues. The CDR3 here is CATARLGRTNEQFF. The DNA of the CDR3 is TGTGCCACCGCCCGGCTGGGGCGGACCAATGAGCAGTTCTTC.